This T cell receptor beta chain was sequenced for a study of CD8+ T cells in alopecia areata (dated by TCRdb to 2016 to 2019). In terms of the full investigation: The treated patients took part in an open-label pilot trial in which moderate-to-severe alopecia areata was treated with oral tofacitinib at 5 to 10 mg twice daily. RNA was extracted with the PAXgene miRNA kit for fixed scalp, the miRNeasy kit for PBMCs, and the RNeasy kit for mouse skin. Tofacitinib was given for 6 to 18 months, followed by 6 months of follow-up off drug to assess delayed response and recurrence. The study used high-throughput TCRbeta sequencing to examine T cell clonal expansion in alopecia areata, in both the C3H/HeJ mouse model and human patients. immunoSEQ multiplex PCR using 35 Vbeta forward primers and 13 Jbeta reverse primers was used to amplify TCRbeta CDR3 regions. For the treated patients, the SALT score, which quantifies what percentage of scalp surface area is affected, served as the measure of disease severity. Scalp clonality was compared among normal scalp (n=4), patchy alopecia areata scalp (n=8), and alopecia totalis/universalis scalp (n=8). Human TCRbeta sequencing covered scalp tissue and sorted CD4+ and CD8+ peripheral blood T cells from patchy and totalis/universalis alopecia areata patients and healthy controls. Tofacitinib-treated patients had biopsies at baseline and at 4 and 24 weeks of treatment, with a later scalp biopsy in several patients. The full study reports these points: Compared with normal scalp, lesional scalp had higher clonality and more expanded CD8+ clones, particularly in alopecia totalis/universalis, a pattern that suggests antigenic drive. During tofacitinib treatment, many expanded lesional clones stuck around in both scalp and blood, and this persistence may partly explain why relapse happens after treatment is stopped. TCR sequences shared between patients were less clear than in mice, possibly partly because of HLA diversity in the patient population. Resident alphabeta T cells in normal human skin are also sequenced, complicating scalp TCR repertoire analysis, unlike mouse skin dominated by gammadelta T cells. Tofacitinib significantly lowered scalp clonality and the number of expanded CD8+ clones among the top 100 scalp clones. Because the treated cohort was small and had just a single nonresponder, larger studies are needed to establish links between baseline CD8+ expansion and response.

The CDR3 holds 16 amino acids from the cysteine to the phenylalanine. CDR3 DNA is the only sequence kept; it has 48 bases, read in frame from the first base. After removal of 0 bases from V and 5 bases from J, the junction retains 7 bases not matched to a gene. The germline V gene provides CDR1 SGHRS and CDR2 YFSETQ. The sample's treatment or condition label, decoded: oral pan-JAK inhibitor, 5-10 mg twice daily. From alopecia areata patients, peripheral blood was collected along with lesional scalp punch biopsies. PBMCs were separated by density centrifugation and stained for CD3, CD4 and CD8, after which CD4+ and CD8+ T cells were sorted on a FACSAria. This clone was seen more than once but under ten times. Its antigen has not been determined. No per-base quality is available; no much larger clone lies one base away. Libraries came from the immunoSEQ multiplex PCR assay. For TCR sequencing, RNA was extracted from every sample and reverse transcribed into cDNA to serve as template. SuperScript III was used for first-strand cDNA synthesis, primed with a 2:1 mix of oligo-dT and random hexamers. A synthetic immune receptor repertoire was used to measure amplification bias, and any remaining bias was corrected computationally. The study's own analysis went as follows. Raw reads were preprocessed to remove errors, and CDR3 was defined by IMGT conventions from the conserved cysteine to phenylalanine. Clonality was calculated as 1 minus Shannon entropy normalized by log2 of the number of productive unique TCRs. CD4 or CD8 identity of scalp clones was inferred by cross-referencing scalp TCRbeta sequences with sorted blood CD4 and CD8 repertoires. The immuneACCESS repertoire file appears here via TCRdb, limited to in-frame rearrangements. These files lack a portion of the clones; in checked studies, under half of the deficit traces to unresolved V genes, and the cause of the others is not known. D and trimming were read from the DNA, whereas the V and J calls and clone size are those reported in that table. The sample records approximately 150,000 clones, about three fifths of which are singletons. The ten largest clones take up around 15% of the sample.

In this chain, TRBV5-1 is recombined with TRBJ2-3; TRBD2 aligns with 9 central bases. This clonotype was sampled from a human donor with alopecia areata. Specimen: CD4+ T cells sorted from blood, collected between weeks 55 and 65, from a patient treated with tofacitinib. The DNA sequence reads TGCGCCAGCAGCTTGGCGGCTAGCGGGGAGCAAGATACGCAGTATTTT. It is translated as CASSLAASGEQDTQYF.